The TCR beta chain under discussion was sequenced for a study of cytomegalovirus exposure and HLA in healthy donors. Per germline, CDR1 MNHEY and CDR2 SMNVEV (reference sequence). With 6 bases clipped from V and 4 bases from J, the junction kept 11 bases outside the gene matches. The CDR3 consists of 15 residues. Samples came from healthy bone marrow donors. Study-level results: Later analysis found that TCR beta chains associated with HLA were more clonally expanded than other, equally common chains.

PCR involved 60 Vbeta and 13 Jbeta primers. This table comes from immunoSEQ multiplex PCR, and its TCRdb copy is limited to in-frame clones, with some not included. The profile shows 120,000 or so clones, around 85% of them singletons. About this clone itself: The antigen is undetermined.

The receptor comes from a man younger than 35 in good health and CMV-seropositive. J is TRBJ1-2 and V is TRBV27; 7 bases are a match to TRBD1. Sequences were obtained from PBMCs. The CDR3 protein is CASRDRLEGGYGYTF. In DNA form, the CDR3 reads TGTGCCAGCAGGGACAGGTTGGAAGGTGGCTATGGCTACACCTTC.